This TCR beta chain was observed in a study of blood T cell repertoires in COVID-19. This clone was recorded once. Method: immunoSEQ multiplex PCR; TCRdb's copy keeps in-frame clones and lacks some. Of roughly 100,000 clones in the sample, roughly two thirds were seen once. Germline V gene data show CDR1 as SNHLY and CDR2 as FYNNEI. J was trimmed by 4 bases and V by 11 bases; bases with no gene match: 10. This CDR3 is 13 amino acids long. The sequenced material came from peripheral blood. The TCR was taken from a human donor with acute or convalescent COVID-19. The donor label of this sample is uncertain. V gene TRBV2 combines with J gene TRBJ2-5; 7 bases are shared with TRBD2. The CDR3 loop is CAGREEPGETQYF. The CDR3, as DNA: TGTGCCGGCCGGGAGGAGCCGGGAGAGACCCAGTACTTC.